This T cell receptor (beta chain) derives from a study of Ad26.COV2.S vaccination and SARS-CoV-2 variants. For the study at large: A COV1001 Ad26.COV2.S trial-arm participant provided the sample.

Germline V gene data show CDR1 as SQVTM and CDR2 as ANQGSEA. The CDR3 is 13 amino acids. The junction had 5 bases not matched to a gene; V was cut back by 6 bases and J by 1 base. Only in-frame clones appear in the TCRdb table, and some are missing; sequencing was by immunoSEQ multiplex PCR. This sample has 350,000 to 550,000 clones, with about 91% found just once. The treatment was: approximately 18 received Ad26.COV2.S at low or high dose, single or two shots; about 5 received placebo; per-sample allocation not given. Samples came from day 63 after the first vaccine or placebo injection. The chain joins TRBV29-1 to TRBJ1-1; 7 bases are shared with TRBD1. The material sequenced was peripheral blood, taken in a trial of Ad26.COV2.S vaccine versus placebo. The source of this sequence is a person between 18 and 59 years old who received the Ad26.COV2.S COVID-19 vaccine or a placebo. Written as DNA, the CDR3 is TGCAGCGTCCGCAGGGGGACGAACACTGAAGCTTTCTTT. This codes for CSVRRGTNTEAFF.